A single sample gave rise to the 8 T cell receptor beta chains below, sequenced in a study of T-cell memory formation after mild COVID-19. TCRdb fed the 5' RACE reads into MiXCR, producing one record per CDR3 protein. The sample holds 400,000 or so distinct CDR3 sequences, approximately 20% seen once. The sample comprised PBMCs or a T cell subset sorted from them (not recorded which). The receptors derive from an adult woman who had mild COVID-19 (a few samples of this study predate the infection). Cell type and time point are not known.

This chain links TRBV9 with TRBJ2-2, with a tentative D call TRBD2 (6 bases). V was clipped by 2 bases and J by 4 bases, with 18 bases between them. The germline gives CDR1 SGDLS, CDR2 YYNGEE. The CDR3 loop spans 17 amino acids. CDR3 sequence reads: CASSVTPSRGSTGELFF. CDR3 sequence (DNA): TGTGCCAGCAGCGTGACACCGAGCCGGGGGAGCACCGGGGAGCTGTTTTTT.

The rearrangement uses TRBV29-1 and TRBJ1-4; D gene unclear. The V end was cut by 5 bases, the J end by 8 bases, with 15 bases between. The CDR3 runs 13 residues. Germline V CDR1 and CDR2: SQVTM, ANQGSEA. The chain's CDR3 is CSVWTPGGEKLFF. CDR3 nucleotide sequence: TGCAGCGTTTGGACCCCAGGAGGGGAAAAACTGTTTTTT.

This clonotype was seen only a few times. CDR3 residues: CSALLFSGTYNSPLHF. CDR3 coding DNA: TGCAGTGCCCTGCTGTTTTCGGGTACCTATAATTCACCCCTCCACTTT. V usage is TRBV20-1 and J usage is TRBJ1-6; no clear D. The V and J ends lost 6 bases and 2 bases respectively, with 17 bases between them. CDR3 length: 16 amino acids. Germline-derived CDR1 and CDR2 are DFQATT and SNEGSKA (reference sequence).

The chain combines TRBV30 with TRBJ2-2, with TRBD2 as a possible D gene (6 bases). The length of the CDR3 is 14 residues. Germline CDR1 reads GTSNPN; CDR2 reads SVGIG (reference sequence). V was clipped by 2 bases and J by 7 bases, with 14 bases between them. This chain's CDR3 is CAWSREIVIGELFF. CDR3 sequence (DNA): TGTGCCTGGAGTCGGGAGATAGTTATCGGGGAGCTGTTTTTT.

This clonotype has more than one count but fewer than ten. V usage is TRBV5-1 and J usage is TRBJ2-2; the D gene could be TRBD1 or TRBD2 (6 bases each). The germline CDR1 and CDR2 sequences are SGHRS and YFSETQ. The CDR3 consists of 15 residues. Trimming took off 7 bases at V and 4 bases at J, with 17 bases between the two ends. The CDR3 nucleotides are TGCGCCAGCTCCCGAGGGGGGTCGACCACCGGGGAGCTGTTTTTT. Translation gives CASSRGGSTTGELFF.

This clonotype has more than one count but fewer than ten. J is TRBJ1-5 and V is TRBV7-2, with 10 positions matching TRBD1. The CDR3 covers 15 residues. V lost 1 base and J lost 7; bases outside the gene matches: 4. The germline V gene has CDR1 SGHTA and CDR2 FQGNSA. The CDR3 DNA reads as TGTGCCAGCAGCTTAGAAGGACAGGGGGGGCAGCCCCAGCATTTT. Translating gives CASSLEGQGGQPQHF.

The chain links TRBV4-2 to TRBJ2-1; 10 nucleotides match TRBD2. The germline V gene has CDR1 LGHNA and CDR2 YNFKEQ. J lost 7 bases, V lost 1 base, and 7 bases had no gene match. The CDR3 is 16 residues long. CDR3: CASSQGTSGIKNEQFF. The CDR3 DNA reads TGTGCCAGCAGCCAAGGTACTAGCGGGATAAAGAATGAGCAGTTCTTC.

This rearrangement joins TRBV20-1 to TRBJ2-7; 9 positions agree with TRBD2. The CDR3 spans 15 residues. Trimming at V came to 3 bases and at J to 3 bases, leaving 9 bases not matched to a gene. CDR1 and CDR2 from the germline V gene are DFQATT and SNEGSKA (reference sequence). The CDR3 region is CSARKPGLASYEQYF. CDR3 DNA: TGCAGTGCTAGGAAGCCAGGACTAGCGAGCTACGAGCAGTACTTC.